These T cell receptor beta chains were read from a single sample in a study of blood T cell repertoires in COVID-19. Produced via immunoSEQ multiplex PCR; TCRdb's table is partial and in-frame only. There are about 92,000 clones in the sample; about 80% occur only once, and 9% to 12% lies in the top ten. Sequencing was performed on peripheral blood. The receptors were sampled from a woman aged 70 to 79 with acute or convalescent COVID-19. CDR3s include the opening cysteine and the closing phenylalanine or tryptophan. D genes are given only for firm matches. Clone size is stated in some rows and not others, as once, few, many or a class when expanded.

>TRBV28|-|TRBJ2-7|TRBD2
CASSSFGTSDEQYF
TGTGCCAGCAGTAGCTTCGGGACTAGCGACGAGCAGTACTTC
>TRBV10-3|-|TRBJ2-1|TRBD2
CAIRTTSGSGQFF
TGTGCCATCAGAACGACTAGCGGGAGTGGGCAGTTCTTC
>TRBV5-4|-|TRBJ2-7|-
CASSLGGFYEQYF
TGTGCCAGCAGCTTGGGAGGGTTCTACGAGCAGTACTTC
>TRBV27|-|TRBJ2-1|TRBD2
CASSSYRPLAGGTSRFF
TGTGCCAGCAGTTCCTATCGCCCCTTAGCGGGGGGGACCTCGCGGTTCTTC
>TRBV4-2|many|TRBJ2-2|TRBD2
CASSQGPLAGAHTGELFF
TGTGCCAGCAGCCAAGGACCCCTAGCGGGGGCCCACACCGGGGAGCTGTTTTTT
>TRBV24-1|-|TRBJ2-1|TRBD2
CATSDPGRGRGNEQFF
TGTGCCACCAGTGATCCCGGGAGGGGGAGAGGGAATGAGCAGTTCTTC
>TRBV7-2|-|TRBJ2-1|TRBD2
CASSWRRGGLNEQFF
TGTGCCAGCAGCTGGAGGCGGGGGGGCCTAAATGAGCAGTTCTTC
>TRBV6-1|-|TRBJ2-2|-
CASSGQWGEDTGELFF
TGTGCCAGCAGTGGCCAGTGGGGGGAAGACACCGGGGAGCTGTTTTTT
>TRBV7-9|-|TRBJ2-7|TRBD1
CASSLVDRVDEQYF
TGTGCCAGCAGCTTAGTCGACAGGGTAGACGAGCAGTACTTC
>TRBV7-3|-|TRBJ2-2|TRBD1
CASSHPTGQANTGELFF
TGTGCCAGCAGCCATCCGACTGGACAGGCGAACACCGGGGAGCTGTTTTTT
>TRBV30|-|TRBJ2-2|TRBD1
CAWGQGNTGELFF
TGTGCCTGGGGACAGGGGAACACCGGGGAGCTGTTTTTT
>TRBV6-1|once|TRBJ1-3|-
CASSESEGHSGNTIYF
TGTGCCAGCAGTGAATCTGAGGGTCATTCTGGAAACACCATATATTTT
>TRBV7-2|-|TRBJ1-6|-
CASSLQGWNSPLHF
TGTGCCAGCAGCCTACAGGGTTGGAATTCACCCCTCCACTTT
>TRBV6-5|few|TRBJ2-2|TRBD1
CASKLGTATGELFF
TGTGCCTCGAAATTGGGGACAGCCACCGGGGAGCTGTTTTTT
>TRBV7-3|-|TRBJ1-3|-
CASSLTPPGSGNTIYF
TGTGCCAGCAGCTTAACCCCACCGGGCTCTGGAAACACCATATATTTT
>TRBV30|-|TRBJ2-7|-
CAWISSYEQYF
TGTGCCTGGATTTCATCCTACGAGCAGTACTTC
>TRBV6-5|-|TRBJ2-1|-
CASSSLGVGLYNEQFF
TGTGCCAGCAGTTCTCTGGGAGTAGGACTCTACAATGAGCAGTTCTTC
>TRBV18|few|TRBJ1-2|TRBD1
CASSLDRVDGYTF
TGTGCCAGCTCACTTGACAGGGTCGATGGCTACACCTTC
>TRBV10-3|once|TRBJ2-7|-
CATWDGLTYEQYF
TGTGCCACCTGGGACGGACTAACCTACGAGCAGTACTTC
>TRBV14|-|TRBJ1-5|-
CASSRVAKGVSNQPQHF
TGTGCCAGCAGCCGAGTAGCGAAGGGAGTAAGCAATCAGCCCCAGCATTTT
>TRBV7-2|-|TRBJ2-5|-
CASSLGGTAPFQYF
TGTGCCAGCAGCTTAGGGGGCACCGCCCCTTTCCAGTACTTC
>TRBV30|-|TRBJ1-1|-
CAWDSQRWTEAFF
TGTGCCTGGGACTCACAGCGGTGGACTGAAGCTTTCTTT
>TRBV4-1|-|TRBJ1-4|TRBD1
CASSQGGQGSANEKLFF
TGCGCCAGCAGCCAGGGCGGACAGGGTTCGGCTAATGAAAAACTGTTTTTT
>TRBV15|-|TRBJ1-2|-
CATSREEGNYGYTF
TGTGCCACCAGCAGAGAGGAGGGAAACTATGGCTACACCTTC
>TRBV5-1|-|TRBJ2-1|TRBD2
CASSLLRLAGSSYNEQFF
TGCGCCAGCAGCCTCCTACGACTAGCGGGGAGCTCCTACAATGAGCAGTTCTTC
>TRBV28|-|TRBJ1-5|-
CASSPTGGSNQPQHF
TGTGCCAGCAGTCCTACGGGGGGAAGCAATCAGCCCCAGCATTTT
>TRBV25-1|-|TRBJ2-7|-
CASSESGVRSYEQYF
TGTGCCAGCAGTGAATCAGGGGTCCGCTCCTACGAGCAGTACTTC
>TRBV29-1|-|TRBJ2-3|TRBD2
CSGQGLAGGTDTQYF
TGCAGCGGCCAGGGACTAGCGGGAGGGACCGATACGCAGTATTTT
>TRBV29-1|once|TRBJ2-3|TRBD1
CSVGDRGRDTQYF
TGCAGCGTTGGGGACAGGGGACGAGATACGCAGTATTTT
>TRBV5-8|-|TRBJ2-5|TRBD2
CASSGGLAGGETQYF
TGTGCCAGCAGCGGGGGACTAGCGGGAGGAGAGACCCAGTACTTC
>TRBV2|-|TRBJ1-2|TRBD1
CASSPRTTGGGGYTF
TGTGCCAGCAGCCCCCGCACCACAGGGGGCGGGGGCTACACCTTC
>TRBV7-9|-|TRBJ1-2|-
CASSPPNRDYGYTF
TGTGCCAGCAGCCCCCCGAACAGGGACTATGGCTACACCTTC
>TRBV4-2|-|TRBJ2-2|TRBD1
CASSQEGRGPGELFF
TGTGCCAGCAGCCAAGAGGGCAGGGGGCCCGGGGAGCTGTTTTTT
>TRBV6-5|-|TRBJ1-1|-
CASSYSFGHEAFF
TGTGCCAGCAGTTACTCGTTTGGACATGAAGCTTTCTTT
>TRBV6-5|few|TRBJ1-4|-
CASRPTPFPNEKLFF
TGTGCCAGCAGGCCGACTCCTTTTCCTAATGAAAAACTGTTTTTT
>TRBV15|-|TRBJ2-5|TRBD1
CATSRFWDSQETQYF
TGTGCCACCAGCAGATTTTGGGACAGCCAAGAGACCCAGTACTTC
>TRBV6-6|-|TRBJ1-2|-
CASSTRQGGYTF
TGTGCCAGCAGTACCAGACAAGGAGGCTACACCTTC
>TRBV29-1|-|TRBJ2-1|-
CSVYSRVVEQFF
TGCAGCGTGTATTCCAGGGTGGTTGAGCAGTTCTTC
>TRBV19|-|TRBJ1-1|TRBD1
CASSIRTGQGARAFF
TGTGCCAGTAGTATAAGGACGGGACAGGGGGCTCGGGCTTTCTTT
>TRBV29-1|once|TRBJ2-3|-
CSVPHEITDTQYF
TGCAGCGTTCCTCATGAGATCACAGATACGCAGTATTTT
>TRBV19|-|TRBJ1-5|-
CASKSAGASNQPQHF
TGTGCCAGTAAGAGTGCAGGGGCCAGCAATCAGCCCCAGCATTTT
>TRBV19|-|TRBJ2-1|TRBD2
CASRSGGPSSYNEQFF
TGTGCCAGTAGAAGCGGGGGACCTAGCTCCTACAATGAGCAGTTCTTC